These 13 T cell receptor beta chains share one sample of origin, sequenced in a study of blood T cell repertoires in COVID-19. TCRdb's copy holds only in-frame clones and misses some; the assay was immunoSEQ multiplex PCR. Seen here are roughly 220,000 clones, 70% to 90% observed once, and the top ten hold 5.5% to 7%. The sample comprised peripheral blood. These TCRs come from a man older than 75 with acute or convalescent COVID-19.

The rearrangement links TRBV30 to TRBJ2-7; no reliable D call. Trimming stripped 3 bases from V and 2 bases from J, with 14 bases between. The CDR3 length is 14 residues. Per germline, CDR1 GTSNPN and CDR2 SVGIG (reference sequence). The CDR3 DNA reads TGTGCCTGGAGGCCCCCACAGATCACCTACGAGCAGTACTTC. The encoded protein is CAWRPPQITYEQYF.

The chain couples TRBV19 to TRBJ2-3, with 7 bases lining up with TRBD1. V was clipped by 7 bases and J by 4 bases; unmatched bases: 11. The CDR3 has 15 residues. Germline loops: CDR1 LNHDA, CDR2 SQIVND (reference sequence). The CDR3 DNA reads TGTGCCAGTACCCGTCCAGGGGGTGTCGCAGATACGCAGTATTTT. This encodes CASTRPGGVADTQYF.

This chain uses TRBV29-1 with TRBJ1-1, with D possibly TRBD1 on 5 matching bases. Germline loops: CDR1 SQVTM, CDR2 ANQGSEA. The V end lost 4 bases, the J end lost 6 bases, and 18 bases lay between the germline ends. This CDR3 contains 14 residues. The CDR3 sequence: CSVGPAGLRSEAFF. In DNA form, the CDR3 reads TGCAGCGTTGGCCCGGCGGGGCTTCGGTCTGAAGCTTTCTTT.

This chain joins TRBV19 and TRBJ2-2, with D possibly being TRBD1 (6 bases). This CDR3 spans 15 amino acids. The germline CDR1 and CDR2 sequences are LNHDA and SQIVND (reference sequence). The V and J ends lost 7 bases and 5 bases respectively, with 17 bases between them. CDR3 loop: CASTSDSWVTGELFF. DNA of the CDR3: TGTGCCAGTACCTCGGACAGTTGGGTAACCGGGGAGCTGTTTTTT.

The chain is built from TRBV12-3 or TRBV12-4 and TRBJ1-1; D remains unclear. This CDR3 is built from 12 residues. Trimming shortened V by 3 bases and J by 3 bases, and 5 bases separated the two germline ends. CDR3 sequence (DNA): TGTGCCAGCAGTTTTCCATACACTGAAGCTTTCTTT. This gives the protein CASSFPYTEAFF.

V is TRBV24-1 and J is TRBJ1-6; 8 nucleotides agree with TRBD1. This CDR3 is 15 amino acids long. Unmatched junction bases numbered 4, after V lost 5 bases and J lost 5 bases. Germline assignment: CDR1 KGHDR and CDR2 SFDVKD. The CDR3 loop is CATSAATGDNSPLHF. In DNA, the CDR3 is TGTGCCACCAGTGCCGCGACAGGGGATAATTCACCCCTCCACTTT.

This chain joins TRBV7-8 and TRBJ2-3; 10 bases are shared with TRBD2. The ends lost 2 bases at V and 0 bases at J; junction bases unmatched: 5. The CDR3 covers 17 residues. Germline loops: CDR1 SGHVS, CDR2 FQNEAQ. Written as DNA, the CDR3 is TGTGCCAGCAGCTTACTTACTAGCGGGGCTAGCACAGATACGCAGTATTTT. Translating gives CASSLLTSGASTDTQYF.

The chain recombines TRBV11-3 with TRBJ1-4, with 7 bases that match TRBD1. V lost 3 bases, J lost 7 bases, and 5 bases stayed unmatched. CDR3 length: 14 residues. CDR1 is SGHNT and CDR2 is YENEEA in the germline V gene. CDR3 region: CASSFTGEVEKLFF. CDR3 DNA sequence: TGTGCCAGCAGCTTCACAGGGGAGGTTGAAAAACTGTTTTTT.

The chain couples TRBV13 to TRBJ2-5; 9 bases agree with TRBD2. The CDR3 runs 16 residues. After removal of 5 bases from V and 3 bases from J, the junction contained 10 bases not matched to a gene. Germline CDR1 PRHDT, CDR2 FYEKMQ (reference sequence). For the CDR3, the DNA is TGTGCCAGCAGCCTGTTAGCGGGAGAGGTAAAAGAGACCCAGTACTTC. Protein: CASSLLAGEVKETQYF.

J is TRBJ2-7 and V is TRBV11-3, with 12 bases identical to TRBD2. The CDR3 has 14 residues. V lost 0 bases, J lost 13 bases, and 7 bases stayed unmatched. Germline V gives CDR1 SGHNT, CDR2 YENEEA. The CDR3 is CASSLDGGLAGLYV. DNA for the CDR3: TGTGCCAGCAGCTTAGATGGGGGACTAGCGGGTCTTTACGTC.

The V and J genes are TRBV11-1 and TRBJ2-2; D is possibly TRBD2 (6 bases). Germline CDR1 is SGHAT and CDR2 is FQDESV (reference sequence). CDR3 size: 15 residues. The V end was cut by 2 bases, the J end by 0 bases, with 7 bases between. This chain's CDR3 is CASSLTGANTGELFF. CDR3 coding DNA: TGTGCCAGCAGCTTAACGGGGGCGAACACCGGGGAGCTGTTTTTT.

This sequence joins TRBV19 and TRBJ2-2; TRBD1 aligns across 9 bases. This CDR3 is built from 13 residues. Germline V gene data show CDR1 as LNHDA and CDR2 as SQIVND (reference sequence). V lost 8 bases, J lost 8 bases, and 6 bases stayed unmatched. CDR3 coding DNA: TGTGCCAGTCGGGGGACAGGGAGGGGGGAGCTGTTTTTT. Protein: CASRGTGRGELFF.

This clone has just one count. This CDR3 is also generated by other DNA sequences in the sample. The chain uses TRBV6-5 and TRBJ1-5, with a possible D match to TRBD1 (6 bases). This CDR3 contains 14 residues. V was trimmed by 5 bases and J by 2 bases, leaving 10 bases between them. Germline V gene lookup returns CDR1 MNHEY and CDR2 SVGAGI. The chain's CDR3 is CASSRGAGNQPQHF. The CDR3 DNA is TGTGCCAGCAGTCGGGGGGCGGGCAATCAGCCCCAGCATTTT.